Each of the 28 T cell receptor beta chains below was sequenced from the same sample in a study of blood T cell repertoires in COVID-19. Profiling relied on immunoSEQ multiplex PCR, and the TCRdb table lists in-frame clones only, not all of them. The sample includes 250,000 to 350,000 clones, 90% of them seen just once. Sequenced input: PBMCs or T cells enriched from blood (not recorded which). The source is a woman aged 18-30 years with acute COVID-19.

This clone showed up just a few times. The chain combines TRBV19 with TRBJ1-4; 12 bases line up with TRBD1. This CDR3 spans 14 amino acids. V lost 7 bases, J lost 8 bases, and 5 bases stayed unmatched. The V gene's germline CDR1 is LNHDA and CDR2 SQIVND (reference sequence). CDR3 loop: CASKPGQGAEKLFF. The CDR3 nucleotides are TGTGCCAGTAAACCGGGACAGGGGGCGGAAAAACTGTTTTTT.

This clone showed up just once. The chain joins TRBV6-4 to TRBJ2-7, with D maybe TRBD1 (5 bases). CDR3 length: 16 amino acids. The germline CDR1 and CDR2 sequences are MRHNA and SNTAGT. V was shortened by 1 base and J by 2 bases, with 15 bases between the two germline ends. CDR3 residues: CASSDYTGYGTYEQYF. As DNA, the CDR3 is TGTGCCAGCAGTGACTATACAGGCTACGGAACCTACGAGCAGTACTTC.

The rearrangement joins TRBV4-1 to TRBJ1-2; 7 nucleotides agree with TRBD1. CDR3 length equals 17 residues. The V segment lost 0 bases and the J segment 4 bases; nucleotides outside the gene matches: 11. Germline CDR1 and CDR2: MGHRA and YSYEKL. This CDR3 is CASSQDLGQIAIYGYTF. The CDR3 region has the DNA TGCGCCAGCAGCCAAGATCTGGGACAGATAGCTATCTATGGCTACACCTTC.

This clone was counted a single time. The V call is TRBV5-6, the J call TRBJ1-2; D might be TRBD1 (6 bases). Germline V gene data show CDR1 as SGHDT and CDR2 as YYEEEE. This CDR3 is 14 amino acids long. V shed 0 bases and J shed 4 bases, with 10 bases lying between them. CDR3 sequence: CASSLVQGSYGYTF. The CDR3 DNA reads as TGTGCCAGCAGCTTGGTTCAGGGGTCCTATGGCTACACCTTC.

The chain links TRBV16 to TRBJ1-4; the D gene is possibly TRBD1 (6 bases). The CDR3 has 15 residues. CDR1 KGHSY and CDR2 FQNENV come from the germline V gene. Trimming pared 6 bases from V and 0 bases from J, leaving 11 bases between. CDR3 bases: TGTGCCAGCAGGCCAAACAGGGCAACTAATGAAAAACTGTTTTTT. It specifies CASRPNRATNEKLFF.

This chain uses TRBV18 with TRBJ1-6; possibly TRBD1 for D (6 bases). V lost 2 bases and J lost 2, with 10 bases in between. This CDR3 is built from 16 residues. Germline loops: CDR1 KGHSH, CDR2 LQKENI. This chain's CDR3 is CASSPERTAYNSPLHF. CDR3 in DNA: TGTGCCAGCTCACCAGAGAGGACAGCCTATAATTCACCCCTCCACTTT.

The chain joins TRBV18 to TRBJ2-1; tentatively, D is TRBD1 (5 bases). V was shortened by 0 bases and J by 8 bases, with 17 bases between the two germline ends. This CDR3 spans 16 amino acids. The germline V gene has CDR1 KGHSH and CDR2 LQKENI. As DNA, the CDR3 is TGTGCCAGCTCACCACCGTCCCTGAAAGGACATCATGAGCAGTTCTTC. It encodes CASSPPSLKGHHEQFF.

CDR3 sequence: CASSSRGNQPQHF. DNA of the CDR3: TGTGCCAGCAGCTCCAGGGGGAATCAGCCCCAGCATTTT. V and J are TRBV11-2 and TRBJ1-5; TRBD1 matches at 7 bases. V lost 4 bases, J lost 4 bases, and 1 base stayed unmatched. The CDR3 has 13 amino acids. Germline CDR1 reads SGHAT; CDR2 reads FQNNGV.

V is TRBV5-4 and J is TRBJ2-1, with D possibly matching TRBD1 (5 bases). Trimming cost V 4 bases and J 3 bases, with 8 bases left between them. CDR3 length: 13 residues. CDR1 SGHNT and CDR2 YYREEE come from the germline V gene (reference sequence). CDR3 nucleotides: TGTGCCAGCAGCCTTGACAGCTACAATGAGCAGTTCTTC. It is translated as CASSLDSYNEQFF.

Turning to this clone: At one of its ends the junction is not consistent with the germline gene, which may arise from a read error. The chain is built from TRBV7-7 and TRBJ2-1; 10 nucleotides agree with TRBD2. The germline V gene encodes CDR1 SSHAT and CDR2 FNYEAQ (reference sequence). This CDR3 has 15 residues. The DNA for the CDR3 is TGTGCTAGCAGCTTAGGCCTAGCGGGAGAGGATGAGCAGTTCTTC. Translated, it gives CASSLGLAGEDEQFF.

The rearrangement links TRBV12-3 or TRBV12-4 to TRBJ1-1; D uncertain. The V end was cut by 1 base, the J end by 5 bases, with 8 bases between. The CDR3 length is 13 residues. CDR3 amino acids: CASSLGRWTEAFF. The CDR3 DNA is TGTGCCAGCAGTTTAGGGAGGTGGACTGAAGCTTTCTTT.

CDR3 region: CASSPTGTENQPQHF. CDR3 DNA sequence: TGTGCCAGCTCACCGACTGGGACAGAGAATCAGCCCCAGCATTTT. The rearrangement uses TRBV18 and TRBJ1-5, with 7 bases aligning to TRBD1. The CDR3 contains 15 residues. With 3 bases clipped from V and 4 bases from J, the junction kept 6 bases outside the gene matches. CDR1 is KGHSH and CDR2 is LQKENI in the germline V gene. Looking up the rest from reference TRBV18 and TRBJ1-5 gives the full variable domain: NAGVMQNPRHLVRRRGQEARLRCSPMKGHSHVYWYRQLPEEGLKFMVYLQKENIIDESGMPKERFSAEFPKEGPSILRIQQVVRGDSAAYFCASSPTGTENQPQHFGDGTRLSIL.

The chain carries TRBV11-2 and TRBJ2-2; TRBD1 matches 8 bases. Trimming cost V 2 bases and J 4 bases; bases outside gene matches: 12. The CDR3 is 18 amino acids. Germline CDR1 reads SGHAT; CDR2 reads FQNNGV. The DNA of the CDR3 is TGTGCCAGCAGCTTAATCGGTTCCGGGACAGGACGCACCGGGGAGCTGTTTTTT. Translating gives CASSLIGSGTGRTGELFF.

CDR3 region: CASSQRQVRNTEAFF. CDR3 nucleotides: TGTGCCAGCAGCCAAAGACAGGTTCGGAACACTGAAGCTTTCTTT. J is TRBJ1-1 and V is TRBV5-4; a weak D match, TRBD1 (6 bases). Germline V gene data show CDR1 as SGHNT and CDR2 as YYREEE (reference sequence). V lost 4 bases and J lost 1, with 14 bases in between. The CDR3 sequence is 15 residues long. Combining the CDR3 with reference TRBV5-4 and TRBJ1-1 gives the whole variable domain ETGVTQSPTHLIKTRGQQVTLRCSSQSGHNTVSWYQQALGQGPQFIFQYYREEENGRGNFPPRFSGLQFPNYSSELNVNALELDDSALYLCASSQRQVRNTEAFFGQGTRLTVV.

The chain couples TRBV28 to TRBJ2-3; no reliable D call. The V end lost 3 bases, the J end lost 1 base, and 8 bases lay between the germline ends. CDR3 length: 14 amino acids. Germline CDR1 and CDR2: MDHEN and SYDVKM. Written as DNA, the CDR3 is TGTGCCAGCAGTTTTTTATCTGGCACAGATACGCAGTATTTT. Protein product: CASSFLSGTDTQYF.

This sequence joins TRBV9 and TRBJ2-1; 12 nucleotides match TRBD2. CDR1 and CDR2 from the germline V gene are SGDLS and YYNGEE. J gave up 7 bases and V 4 bases, and 9 bases lay outside the gene matches. The CDR3 length is 16 residues. The CDR3 spells CASSPNILAGGNEQFF. CDR3 nucleotide sequence: TGTGCCAGCAGCCCTAACATTCTAGCGGGAGGGAATGAGCAGTTCTTC.

This rearrangement joins TRBV2 to TRBJ2-5; no clear D. V was clipped by 4 bases and J by 7 bases, with 10 bases between them. The length of the CDR3 is 12 residues. Germline V lookup: CDR1 SNHLY, CDR2 FYNNEI. The CDR3 spells CASSGGTPTQYF. The CDR3 nucleotides read TGTGCCAGCAGTGGAGGAACCCCGACCCAGTACTTC. The complete variable domain, with remaining parts taken from reference TRBV2 and TRBJ2-5, reads EPEVTQTPSHQVTQMGQEVILRCVPISNHLYFYWYRQILGQKVEFLVSFYNNEISEKSEIFDDQFSVERPDGSNFTLKIRSTKLEDSAMYFCASSGGTPTQYFGPGTRLLVL.

The V gene is TRBV21-1, the J gene TRBJ2-1; the table gives TRBD1 as D, unverified against the DNA. TRBV21-1 is designated a pseudogene. The CDR3 has 18 residues. In DNA, the CDR3 is TGTGCCAGCAGCAAAGGGCCCGCCGGACAGGGGGTAGTGGATGAGCAGTTCTTC. Translating it yields CASSKGPAGQGVVDEQFF.

This sequence joins TRBV27 and TRBJ2-3; 12 bases are a match to TRBD2. CDR1 MNHEY and CDR2 SMNVEV come from the germline V gene (reference sequence). The CDR3 sequence is 18 residues long. Germline trimming cut 5 bases from V and 1 base from J; bases unmatched to any gene: 10. The CDR3 DNA sequence: TGTGCCAGCAGTACCACGTGGTCTAGCGGGAGGGGCACAGATACGCAGTATTTT. It yields the protein CASSTTWSSGRGTDTQYF.

The chain employs TRBV11-3 and TRBJ2-1; 14 bases agree with TRBD2. The CDR3 is 18 amino acids. J lost 7 bases, V lost 0 bases, and 8 bases had no gene match. Looked up from germline, CDR1 is SGHNT and CDR2 is YENEEA. In DNA, the CDR3 is TGTGCCAGCAGCTTAGATCCGGGGACTAGCGGGAGTGGGAATGAGCAGTTCTTC. Amino acid sequence: CASSLDPGTSGSGNEQFF.

The chain links TRBV7-6 to TRBJ2-1; 8 nucleotides agree with TRBD1. V shed 1 base and J 1 base; nucleotides not matched to a gene: 0. Germline V CDR1 and CDR2: SGHVS, FNYEAQ. The CDR3 runs 15 residues. CDR3 nucleotide sequence: TGTGCCAGCAGCTTAGGACAGGGGTCCTACAATGAGCAGTTCTTC. This sequence encodes CASSLGQGSYNEQFF.

This clone was recorded only once. The rearrangement joins TRBV19 to TRBJ2-1; a weak D match, TRBD2 (5 bases). The V end lost 2 bases, the J end lost 2 bases, and 13 bases lay between the germline ends. Germline lookup yields CDR1 LNHDA and CDR2 SQIVND (reference sequence). There are 16 residues in the CDR3. CDR3 nucleotide sequence: TGTGCCAGTAGTATACGAAGGCCGGGGACCTACAATGAGCAGTTCTTC. Its translation: CASSIRRPGTYNEQFF.

This clone occurred once. The chain is built from TRBV5-1 and TRBJ2-5; 8 bases are a match to TRBD2. V shed 4 bases, J shed 2 bases, and the junction held 13 bases outside the gene matches. The CDR3 is 17 residues long. From germline, CDR1 is SGHRS and CDR2 YFSETQ. The CDR3 region has the DNA TGCGCCAGCAGCCACCCACGGAGCGGGAGTGAACAAGAGACCCAGTACTTC. The encoded protein is CASSHPRSGSEQETQYF.

The chain combines TRBV5-5 with TRBJ1-1; 10 positions match TRBD1. Germline assignment: CDR1 SGHKS and CDR2 YYEKEE (reference sequence). After removal of 4 bases from V and 4 bases from J, the junction contained 13 bases not matched to a gene. This CDR3 region has 17 residues. The CDR3 DNA reads as TGTGCCAGCAGCCAACGACAGGGGGCCGTTCGGAGCACTGAAGCTTTCTTT. Translated: CASSQRQGAVRSTEAFF.

The chain has TRBV4-2 and TRBJ2-5, with 7 bases matching TRBD2. The CDR3 sequence is 16 residues long. Germline CDR1 and CDR2: LGHNA and YNFKEQ. With V trimmed by 0 bases and J by 4 bases, 8 bases remained unmatched. CDR3 region: CASSQDGAGVRETQYF. The CDR3 DNA reads TGTGCCAGCAGCCAAGATGGGGCGGGAGTGCGAGAGACCCAGTACTTC.

On this clone: Other DNA sequences in the sample encode the same CDR3. The chain combines TRBV7-9 with TRBJ2-7, with D possibly being TRBD2 (6 bases). Germline CDR1 reads SEHNR; CDR2 reads FQNEAQ (reference sequence). CDR3 length: 14 amino acids. V was cut by 0 bases and J by 2 bases, with 8 bases left in between. The chain's CDR3 is CASSLAGGPYEQYF. CDR3 bases: TGTGCCAGCAGCTTAGCGGGAGGACCCTACGAGCAGTACTTC.

This clone was seen repeatedly, ten times or more. The CDR3 region is CASSSVPGQGFRNQPQHF. Here the CDR3 DNA reads TGTGCCAGCAGCTCGGTCCCGGGACAGGGATTTCGCAATCAGCCCCAGCATTTT. The genes are TRBV7-7 and TRBJ1-5, with 9 bases fitting TRBD1. J was trimmed by 2 bases and V by 4 bases; bases with no gene match: 12. CDR3 length equals 18 residues. Germline-derived CDR1 and CDR2 are SSHAT and FNYEAQ (reference sequence).

The chain is built from TRBV12-5 and TRBJ2-1; 8 bases map to TRBD2. The trim removed 0 bases at V and 0 bases at J, leaving 1 base unmatched. This CDR3 has 16 amino acids. Germline assignment: CDR1 LGHNT and CDR2 FRNRAP. In DNA, the CDR3 is TGTGCTAGTGGTTTGGTACTAGCGGACTCCTACAATGAGCAGTTCTTC. Protein sequence: CASGLVLADSYNEQFF.